What follows are 20 T cell receptor beta chains derived from one specimen sequenced in a study of shared clonotypes between healthy human individuals. Generated by immunoSEQ multiplex PCR, the TCRdb table keeps only in-frame clones and is missing some. The table has over a million clones, roughly 95% seen once. The sample was naive CD4+ T cells sorted from blood. Documented subset: CD45RA+ positively selected. These receptors all come from a man aged 25-40 years in good health.

This clone was detected only once. The chain couples TRBV7-3 to TRBJ2-1; D is undetermined. Germline V gene lookup returns CDR1 SGHTA and CDR2 FQGTGA. V lost 5 bases and J 6 bases, leaving 17 bases between the germline ends. The CDR3 consists of 15 residues. The CDR3 DNA is TGTGCCAGCAGCCCCGCTTGGGGTGGCGGCAATGAGCAGTTCTTC. Residues: CASSPAWGGGNEQFF.

The chain couples TRBV7-8 to TRBJ2-1; 8 nucleotides match TRBD1. The CDR3 spans 16 residues. Germline V CDR1 and CDR2: SGHVS, FQNEAQ. Germline trimming cut 1 base from V and 4 bases from J; bases unmatched to any gene: 6. The CDR3 DNA reads as TGTGCCAGCAGCTTAGTTAGGGACAGGCCTTACAATGAGCAGTTCTTC. Translated: CASSLVRDRPYNEQFF. Drawing the rest from reference TRBV7-8 and TRBJ2-1, the complete variable domain is GAGVSQSPRYKVAKRGQDVALRCDPISGHVSLFWYQQALGQGPEFLTYFQNEAQLDKSGLPSDRFFAERPEGSVSTLKIQRTQQEDSAVYLCASSLVRDRPYNEQFFGPGTRLTVL.

This chain links TRBV7-9 with TRBJ2-7; no clear D. CDR1 is SEHNR, CDR2 FQNEAQ, per germline (reference sequence). The CDR3 consists of 11 residues. Trimming removed 5 bases from V and 4 bases from J, with 6 bases in between. CDR3 region: CASSPMYEQYF. CDR3 nucleotides: TGTGCCAGCAGCCCTATGTACGAGCAGTACTTC. Drawing the rest from reference TRBV7-9 and TRBJ2-7, the complete variable domain is DTGVSQNPRHKITKRGQNVTFRCDPISEHNRLYWYRQTLGQGPEFLTYFQNEAQLEKSRLLSDRFSAERPKGSFSTLEIQRTEQGDSAMYLCASSPMYEQYFGPGTRLTVT.

The chain employs TRBV28 and TRBJ1-4, with D hard to call. Trimming stripped 4 bases from V and 3 bases from J, with 18 bases between. There are 17 residues in the CDR3. Germline-derived CDR1 and CDR2 are MDHEN and SYDVKM. The CDR3 coding sequence is TGTGCCAGCAGTTACGTCCCAGCGAGGGAGGCTAATGAAAAACTGTTTTTT. Translating gives CASSYVPAREANEKLFF.

V and J are TRBV7-8 and TRBJ1-5, with 7 nucleotides matching TRBD1. V shed 0 bases and J 4 bases; nucleotides not matched to a gene: 3. The germline V gene has CDR1 SGHVS and CDR2 FQNEAQ. The CDR3 is made up of 15 amino acids. CDR3 coding DNA: TGTGCCAGCAGCTTAGCGACAGGGCAAAATCAGCCCCAGCATTTT. It is translated as CASSLATGQNQPQHF.

J is TRBJ2-7 and V is TRBV14; D unclear. Trimming took 0 bases from V and 0 from J, leaving 9 bases between them. This CDR3 is 15 amino acids long. Germline CDR1 is SGHDN and CDR2 is FVKESK. The CDR3 protein is CASSQEGRYSYEQYF. CDR3 nucleotides: TGTGCCAGCAGCCAAGAAGGCAGGTACTCCTACGAGCAGTACTTC.

This sequence joins TRBV4-3 and TRBJ2-1; 13 bases are a match to TRBD2. V gave up 1 base and J gave up 7 bases; unmatched junction bases: 13. The CDR3 consists of 19 residues. CDR1 and CDR2 from the germline V gene are LGHNA and YSLEER. The chain's CDR3 is CASSQVWTSGSALRNEQFF. As DNA, the CDR3 is TGCGCCAGCAGCCAAGTCTGGACTAGCGGGAGCGCTCTTCGGAATGAGCAGTTCTTC.

In DNA form, the CDR3 reads TGCGCCAGCAGCGATGCGAAGGGACTAGCGGGCAAGCAGTTCTTC. As protein: CASSDAKGLAGKQFF. This sequence joins TRBV5-1 and TRBJ2-1; 12 bases match TRBD2. This CDR3 has 15 amino acids. Per germline, CDR1 SGHRS and CDR2 YFSETQ. Losses at the gene ends were 4 bases for V and 11 bases for J; bases not matched to a gene: 10.

In its sample, this clone was seen a few times. This sample also contains other DNA sequences that code for the same CDR3. V gene TRBV9 combines with J gene TRBJ2-6; no reliable D call. Germline loops: CDR1 SGDLS, CDR2 YYNGEE. The CDR3 is made up of 14 amino acids. The ends were cut back, 5 bases at V and 4 bases at J, with 10 bases in the middle. DNA of the CDR3: TGTGCCAGCAGTGCATTGGTGGGGGCCAACGTCCTGACTTTC. Its translation is CASSALVGANVLTF.

This clone was seen a single time. V gene TRBV7-9 combines with J gene TRBJ1-2, with TRBD1 as a possible D gene (6 bases). This CDR3 is 15 amino acids long. Trimming shortened V by 5 bases and J by 1 base, and 14 bases separated the two germline ends. CDR1 is SEHNR and CDR2 is FQNEAQ in the germline V gene (reference sequence). The CDR3 bases are TGTGCCAGCAGCCGCAGACAGGATTATAACTATGGCTACACCTTC. Translated: CASSRRQDYNYGYTF.

In regard to this clone: Other DNA sequences within the sample encode an identical CDR3. V usage is TRBV7-9 and J usage is TRBJ2-5, with D possibly being TRBD2 (5 bases). Trimming shortened V by 4 bases and J by 5 bases, and 8 bases separated the two germline ends. Germline CDR1 is SEHNR and CDR2 is FQNEAQ (reference sequence). CDR3 length: 12 residues. The CDR3 DNA sequence: TGTGCCAGCAGCTCCCGCGGGGAGACCCAGTACTTC. It specifies CASSSRGETQYF.

The chain uses TRBV7-6 and TRBJ1-4; no firm D call. The CDR3 has 14 amino acids. The germline V gene encodes CDR1 SGHVS and CDR2 FNYEAQ. The V end lost 5 bases, the J end lost 5 bases, and 12 bases lay between the germline ends. CDR3 residues: CASSLRALNEKLFF. CDR3 DNA sequence: TGTGCCAGCAGCCTCCGGGCCTTAAATGAAAAACTGTTTTTT.

The chain has TRBV14 and TRBJ2-2; D unclear. V was shortened by 4 bases and J by 4 bases, with 7 bases between the two germline ends. This CDR3 contains 13 residues. Germline V gives CDR1 SGHDN, CDR2 FVKESK. This CDR3 is CASSRKGTGELFF. CDR3 DNA sequence: TGTGCCAGCAGCCGGAAGGGCACCGGGGAGCTGTTTTTT. Combining the CDR3 with reference TRBV14 and TRBJ2-2 gives the whole variable domain EAGVTQFPSHSVIEKGQTVTLRCDPISGHDNLYWYRRVMGKEIKFLLHFVKESKQDESGMPNNRFLAERTGGTYSTLKVQPAELEDSGVYFCASSRKGTGELFFGEGSRLTVL.

The CDR3 sequence is CATSREARGEQFF. The CDR3 DNA reads as TGTGCCACCAGCAGAGAAGCTCGGGGGGAGCAGTTCTTC. The gene calls are TRBV15 and TRBJ2-1, with D tentatively TRBD2 (6 bases). Germline values: CDR1 LNHNV, CDR2 YYDKDF (reference sequence). The V gene lost 0 bases and the J gene lost 10 bases, with 10 bases spanning the gap. The CDR3 is 13 residues long.

The gene calls are TRBV6-6 and TRBJ1-1; 7 nucleotides line up with TRBD1. CDR3 length: 13 amino acids. Germline V gene lookup returns CDR1 MNHNY and CDR2 SVGAGI (reference sequence). Unmatched junction bases numbered 8, after V lost 4 bases and J lost 9 bases. The CDR3 is CASSFGGGEQAFF. CDR3 sequence (DNA): TGTGCCAGCAGTTTCGGAGGGGGCGAACAAGCTTTCTTT.

CDR3 residues: CASSLTGTEKETQYF. The CDR3 DNA is TGCGCCAGCAGCTTGACCGGGACAGAAAAAGAGACCCAGTACTTC. The chain recombines TRBV5-1 with TRBJ2-5, with TRBD1 matching over 7 bases. In germline, CDR1 is SGHRS, CDR2 YFSETQ. Losses at the gene ends were 1 base for V and 3 bases for J; bases not matched to a gene: 6. The CDR3 runs 15 residues. Drawing the rest from reference TRBV5-1 and TRBJ2-5, the complete variable domain is KAGVTQTPRYLIKTRGQQVTLSCSPISGHRSVSWYQQTPGQGLQFLFEYFSETQRNKGNFPGRFSGRQFSNSRSEMNVSTLELGDSALYLCASSLTGTEKETQYFGPGTRLLVL.

The rearrangement links TRBV6-5 to TRBJ2-7; D perhaps matches TRBD2 (6 bases). The CDR3 is 13 residues long. Germline loops: CDR1 MNHEY, CDR2 SVGAGI. Trimming took 6 bases from V and 3 from J, leaving 12 bases between them. Here the CDR3 reads CASSRTTNYEQYF. The CDR3 DNA follows: TGTGCCAGCAGCCGGACTACCAACTACGAGCAGTACTTC.

CDR3 protein: CASRSHTGELFF. The CDR3 DNA reads TGTGCCAGCAGATCTCACACCGGGGAGCTGTTTTTT. This chain links TRBV6-6 with TRBJ2-2; unclear D gene. Germline V CDR1 and CDR2: MNHNY, SVGAGI (reference sequence). The CDR3 is 12 amino acids. Trimming shortened V by 6 bases and J by 3 bases, and 5 bases separated the two germline ends.

This chain joins TRBV7-9 and TRBJ1-5; D gene unclear. V was clipped by 1 base and J by 5 bases, with 6 bases between them. The CDR3 covers 13 residues. In germline, CDR1 is SEHNR, CDR2 FQNEAQ (reference sequence). CDR3 sequence (DNA): TGTGCCAGCAGCTTAGGACCTGATCAGCCCCAGCATTTT. Its protein product is CASSLGPDQPQHF.

The rearrangement links TRBV6-6 to TRBJ2-2; 12 bases match TRBD2. The J segment lost 2 bases and the V segment lost 6 bases, leaving 1 base of the junction unmatched. The CDR3 covers 15 residues. Germline V CDR1 and CDR2: MNHNY, SVGAGI (reference sequence). CDR3 in amino acids: CASRGLAGNTGELFF. CDR3 bases: TGTGCCAGCAGAGGACTAGCGGGAAACACCGGGGAGCTGTTTTTT.